Below, one T cell receptor (beta chain) is given with its context. These data come from a study of shared clonotypes between healthy human individuals. The data were produced by immunoSEQ multiplex PCR, yet TCRdb's version contains in-frame clones alone and is incomplete. Of millions of clones detected, roughly 93% appear once; the ten largest clones hold 0.3% to 0.4%. This CDR3 region has 14 residues. V lost 7 bases, J lost 3 bases, and 8 bases stayed unmatched. Germline CDR1 is MDHEN and CDR2 is SYDVKM. The receptor comes from a man aged 18 to 29 in good health. Some clones in this sample may be carry-over from other donors' samples. The chain uses TRBV28 and TRBJ2-7, with TRBD1 matching 8 bases. Sequenced material: naive CD4+ T cells from PBMCs. Subset reported: CD45RA+ positively selected. The chain's CDR3 is CASTRQGSVYEQYF. The CDR3 DNA reads as TGTGCCAGCACCCGACAGGGGAGCGTCTACGAGCAGTACTTC.